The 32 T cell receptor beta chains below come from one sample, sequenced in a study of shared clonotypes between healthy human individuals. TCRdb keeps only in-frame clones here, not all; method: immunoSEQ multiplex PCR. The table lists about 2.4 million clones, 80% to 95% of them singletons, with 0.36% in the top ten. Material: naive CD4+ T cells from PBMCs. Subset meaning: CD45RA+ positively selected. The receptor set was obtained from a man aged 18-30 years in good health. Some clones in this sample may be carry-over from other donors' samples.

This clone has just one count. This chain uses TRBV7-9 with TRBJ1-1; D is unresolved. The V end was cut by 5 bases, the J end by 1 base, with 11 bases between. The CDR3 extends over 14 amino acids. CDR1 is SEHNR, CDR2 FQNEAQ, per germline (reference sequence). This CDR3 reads CASSPGSTNTEAFF. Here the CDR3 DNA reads TGTGCCAGCAGCCCAGGTAGCACGAACACTGAAGCTTTCTTT. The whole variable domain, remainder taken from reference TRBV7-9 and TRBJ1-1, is DTGVSQNPRHKITKRGQNVTFRCDPISEHNRLYWYRQTLGQGPEFLTYFQNEAQLEKSRLLSDRFSAERPKGSFSTLEIQRTEQGDSAMYLCASSPGSTNTEAFFGQGTRLTVV.

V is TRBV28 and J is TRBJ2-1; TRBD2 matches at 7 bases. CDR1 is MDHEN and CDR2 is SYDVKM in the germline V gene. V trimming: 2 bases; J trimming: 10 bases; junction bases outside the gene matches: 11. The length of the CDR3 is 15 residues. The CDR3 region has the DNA TGTGCCAGCAGTTTAGGGGGACTACCGATGCGAGAGCAGTTCTTC. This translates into CASSLGGLPMREQFF.

The CDR3 loop is CASRPGQHTDTQYF. The CDR3 bases are TGCGCCAGCAGGCCGGGACAACACACAGATACGCAGTATTTT. This chain uses TRBV5-1 with TRBJ2-3; D possibly corresponds to TRBD1 (6 bases). Trimming removed 5 bases at V and 2 bases at J, with 12 bases between. Germline V gene sequence: CDR1 SGHRS, CDR2 YFSETQ. The CDR3 length is 14 residues. The variable domain in full, completed from reference TRBV5-1 and TRBJ2-3, reads KAGVTQTPRYLIKTRGQQVTLSCSPISGHRSVSWYQQTPGQGLQFLFEYFSETQRNKGNFPGRFSGRQFSNSRSEMNVSTLELGDSALYLCASRPGQHTDTQYFGPGTRLTVL.

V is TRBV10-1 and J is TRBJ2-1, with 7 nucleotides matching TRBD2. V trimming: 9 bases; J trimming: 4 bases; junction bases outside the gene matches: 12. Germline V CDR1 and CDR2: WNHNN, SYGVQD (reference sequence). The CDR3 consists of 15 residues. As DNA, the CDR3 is TGCGCCAGTCCCATCCGGGACTACTCATACAATGAGCAGTTCTTC. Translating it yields CASPIRDYSYNEQFF.

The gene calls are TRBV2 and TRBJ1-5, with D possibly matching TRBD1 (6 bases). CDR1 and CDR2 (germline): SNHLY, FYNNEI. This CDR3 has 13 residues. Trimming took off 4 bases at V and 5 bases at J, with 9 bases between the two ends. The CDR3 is CASSAGADQPQHF. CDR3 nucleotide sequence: TGTGCCAGCAGTGCAGGGGCGGATCAGCCCCAGCATTTT.

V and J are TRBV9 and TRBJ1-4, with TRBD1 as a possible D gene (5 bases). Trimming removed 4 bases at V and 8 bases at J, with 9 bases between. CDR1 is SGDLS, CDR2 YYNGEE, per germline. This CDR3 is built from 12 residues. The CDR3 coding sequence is TGTGCCAGCAGCAGGGGAGGGGAAAAACTGTTTTTT. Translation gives CASSRGGEKLFF.

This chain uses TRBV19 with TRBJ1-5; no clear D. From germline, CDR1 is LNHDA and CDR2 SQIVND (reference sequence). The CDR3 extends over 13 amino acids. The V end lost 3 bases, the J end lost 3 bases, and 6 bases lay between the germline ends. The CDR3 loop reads CASSIAVNQPQHF. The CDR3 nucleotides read TGTGCCAGTAGTATCGCCGTCAATCAGCCCCAGCATTTT.

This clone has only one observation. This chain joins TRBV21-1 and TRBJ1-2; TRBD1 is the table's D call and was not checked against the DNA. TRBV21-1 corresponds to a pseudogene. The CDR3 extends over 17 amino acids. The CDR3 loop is CASSKKGAADHRYGYTF. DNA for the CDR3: TGTGCCAGCAGCAAAAAGGGGGCAGCCGACCACCGGTATGGCTACACCTTC.

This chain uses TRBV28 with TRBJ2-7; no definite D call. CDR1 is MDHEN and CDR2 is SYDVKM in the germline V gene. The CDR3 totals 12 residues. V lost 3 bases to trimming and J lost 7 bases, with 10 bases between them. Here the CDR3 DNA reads TGTGCCAGCAGTTTTGGGGTAGGGGAGCAGTACTTC. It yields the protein CASSFGVGEQYF.

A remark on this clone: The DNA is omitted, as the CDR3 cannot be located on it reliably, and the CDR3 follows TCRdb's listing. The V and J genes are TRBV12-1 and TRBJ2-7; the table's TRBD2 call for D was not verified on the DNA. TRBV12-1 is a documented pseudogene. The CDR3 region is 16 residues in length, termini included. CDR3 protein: CASSLVAGGSSYEQYF.

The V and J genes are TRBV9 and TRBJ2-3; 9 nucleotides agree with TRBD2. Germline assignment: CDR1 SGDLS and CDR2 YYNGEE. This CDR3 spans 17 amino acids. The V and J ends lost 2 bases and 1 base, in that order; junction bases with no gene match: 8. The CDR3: CASSVPTSGGGTDTQYF. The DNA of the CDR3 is TGTGCCAGCAGCGTCCCGACTAGCGGTGGGGGCACAGATACGCAGTATTTT.

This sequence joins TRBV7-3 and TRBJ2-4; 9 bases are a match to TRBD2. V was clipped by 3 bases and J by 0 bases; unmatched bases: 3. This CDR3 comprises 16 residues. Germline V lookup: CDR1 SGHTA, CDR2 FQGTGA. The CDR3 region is CASSLTSGSAKNIQYF. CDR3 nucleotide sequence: TGTGCCAGCAGCTTGACTAGCGGTTCAGCCAAAAACATTCAGTACTTC. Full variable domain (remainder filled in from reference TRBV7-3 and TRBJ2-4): GAGVSQTPSNKVTEKGKYVELRCDPISGHTALYWYRQSLGQGPEFLIYFQGTGAADDSGLPNDRFFAVRPEGSVSTLKIQRTERGDSAVYLCASSLTSGSAKNIQYFGAGTRLSVL.

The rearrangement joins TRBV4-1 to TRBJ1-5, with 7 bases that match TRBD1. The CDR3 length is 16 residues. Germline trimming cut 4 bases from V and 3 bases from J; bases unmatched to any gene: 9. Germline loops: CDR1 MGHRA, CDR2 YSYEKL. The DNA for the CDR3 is TGCGCCAGCAGCCCCCAAGGGCAGGGGGTCAATCAGCCCCAGCATTTT. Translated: CASSPQGQGVNQPQHF.

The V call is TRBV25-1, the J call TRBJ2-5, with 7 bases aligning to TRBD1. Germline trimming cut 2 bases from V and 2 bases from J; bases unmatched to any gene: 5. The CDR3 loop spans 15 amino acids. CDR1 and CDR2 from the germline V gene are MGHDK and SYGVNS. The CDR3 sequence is CASSEHRGWQETQYF. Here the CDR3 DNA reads TGTGCCAGCAGTGAACACAGGGGTTGGCAAGAGACCCAGTACTTC.

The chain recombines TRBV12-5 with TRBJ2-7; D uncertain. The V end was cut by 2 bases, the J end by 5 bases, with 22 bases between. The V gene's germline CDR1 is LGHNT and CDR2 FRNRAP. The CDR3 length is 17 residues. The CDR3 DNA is TGTGCTAGTGGTTTGACCTGGCTCAAACATGGGGTCGACGAGCAGTACTTC. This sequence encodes CASGLTWLKHGVDEQYF.

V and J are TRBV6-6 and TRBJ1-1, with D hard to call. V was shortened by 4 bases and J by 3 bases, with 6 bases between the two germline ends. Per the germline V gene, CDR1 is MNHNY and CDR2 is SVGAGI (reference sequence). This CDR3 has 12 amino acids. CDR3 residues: CASSFIHTEAFF. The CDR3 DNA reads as TGTGCCAGCAGTTTCATACACACTGAAGCTTTCTTT.

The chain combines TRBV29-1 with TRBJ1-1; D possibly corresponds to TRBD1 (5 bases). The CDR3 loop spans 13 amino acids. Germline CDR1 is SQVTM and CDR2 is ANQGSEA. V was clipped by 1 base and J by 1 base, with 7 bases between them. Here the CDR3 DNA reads TGCAGCGTTGAAGGACAGAGGAACACTGAAGCTTTCTTT. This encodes CSVEGQRNTEAFF. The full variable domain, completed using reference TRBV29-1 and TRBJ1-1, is SAVISQKPSRDICQRGTSLTIQCQVDSQVTMMFWYRQQPGQSLTLIATANQGSEATYESGFVIDKFPISRPNLTFSTLTVSNMSPEDSSIYLCSVEGQRNTEAFFGQGTRLTVV.

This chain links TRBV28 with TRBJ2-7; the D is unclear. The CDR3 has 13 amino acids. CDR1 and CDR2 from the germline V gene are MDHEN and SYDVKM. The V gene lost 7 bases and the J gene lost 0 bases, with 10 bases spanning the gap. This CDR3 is CASTAIYSYEQYF. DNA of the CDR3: TGTGCCAGCACGGCTATCTACTCCTACGAGCAGTACTTC.

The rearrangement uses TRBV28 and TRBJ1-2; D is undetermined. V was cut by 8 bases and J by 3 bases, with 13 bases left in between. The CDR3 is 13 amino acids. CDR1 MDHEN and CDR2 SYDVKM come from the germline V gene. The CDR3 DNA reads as TGTGCCAGCGTCCGGGGTATGGACTATGGCTACACCTTC. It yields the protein CASVRGMDYGYTF.

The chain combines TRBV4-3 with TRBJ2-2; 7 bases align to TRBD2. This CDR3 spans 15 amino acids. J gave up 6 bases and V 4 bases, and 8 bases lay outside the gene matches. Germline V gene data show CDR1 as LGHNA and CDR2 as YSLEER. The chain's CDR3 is CASSRSGGSAGELFF. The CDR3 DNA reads TGCGCCAGCAGCCGTTCTGGCGGGAGTGCCGGGGAGCTGTTTTTT.

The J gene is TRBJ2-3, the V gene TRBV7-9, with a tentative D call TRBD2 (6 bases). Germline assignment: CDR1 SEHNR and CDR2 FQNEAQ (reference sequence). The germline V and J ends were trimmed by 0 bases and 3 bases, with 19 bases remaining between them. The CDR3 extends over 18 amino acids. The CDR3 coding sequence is TGTGCCAGCAGCTTAGCGTGGCTATCGGGAGAGAAGACAGATACGCAGTATTTT. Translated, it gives CASSLAWLSGEKTDTQYF.

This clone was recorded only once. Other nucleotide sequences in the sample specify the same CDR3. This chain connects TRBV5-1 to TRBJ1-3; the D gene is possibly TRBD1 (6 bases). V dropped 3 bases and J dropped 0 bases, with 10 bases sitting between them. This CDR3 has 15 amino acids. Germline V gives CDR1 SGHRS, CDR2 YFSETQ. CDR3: CASSSGQSSGNTIYF. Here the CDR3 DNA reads TGCGCCAGCAGCTCAGGACAGAGCTCTGGAAACACCATATATTTT.

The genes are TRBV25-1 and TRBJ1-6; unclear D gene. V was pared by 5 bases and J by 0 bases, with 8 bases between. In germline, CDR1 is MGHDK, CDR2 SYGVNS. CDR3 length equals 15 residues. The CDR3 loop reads CASSRTGSYNSPLHF. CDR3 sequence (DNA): TGTGCCAGCAGTCGGACGGGCTCCTATAATTCACCCCTCCACTTT.

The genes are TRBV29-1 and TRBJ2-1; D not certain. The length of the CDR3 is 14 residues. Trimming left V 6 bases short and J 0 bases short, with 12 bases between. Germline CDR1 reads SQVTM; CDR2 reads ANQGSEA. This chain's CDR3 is CSVRLANSYNEQFF. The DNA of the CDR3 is TGCAGCGTCCGCCTTGCCAACTCCTACAATGAGCAGTTCTTC.

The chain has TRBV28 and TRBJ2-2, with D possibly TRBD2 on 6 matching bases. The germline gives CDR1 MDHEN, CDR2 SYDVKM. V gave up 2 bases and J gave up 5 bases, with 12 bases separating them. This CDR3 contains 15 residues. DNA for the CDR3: TGTGCCAGCAGTTTAGGATATCGGGGGACCGGGGAGCTGTTTTTT. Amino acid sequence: CASSLGYRGTGELFF.

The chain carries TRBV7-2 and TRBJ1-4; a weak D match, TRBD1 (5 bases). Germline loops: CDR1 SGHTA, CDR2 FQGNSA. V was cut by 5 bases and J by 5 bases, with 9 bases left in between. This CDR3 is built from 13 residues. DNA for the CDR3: TGTGCCAGCAGCCTGACAGTGAATGAAAAACTGTTTTTT. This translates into CASSLTVNEKLFF.

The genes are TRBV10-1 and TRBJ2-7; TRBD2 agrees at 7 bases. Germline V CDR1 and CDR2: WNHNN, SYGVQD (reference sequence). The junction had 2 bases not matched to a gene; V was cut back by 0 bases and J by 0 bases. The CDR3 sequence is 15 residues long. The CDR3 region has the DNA TGCGCCAGCAGTGAGTCTGGGGGGGACTCCTACGAGCAGTACTTC. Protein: CASSESGGDSYEQYF.

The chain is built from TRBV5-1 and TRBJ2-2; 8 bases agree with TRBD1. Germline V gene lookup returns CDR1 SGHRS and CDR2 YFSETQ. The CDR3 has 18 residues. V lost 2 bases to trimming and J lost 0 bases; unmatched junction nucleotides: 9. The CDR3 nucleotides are TGCGCCAGCAGCTTTCCCCTACAGGGGGTCTCGAACACCGGGGAGCTGTTTTTT. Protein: CASSFPLQGVSNTGELFF.

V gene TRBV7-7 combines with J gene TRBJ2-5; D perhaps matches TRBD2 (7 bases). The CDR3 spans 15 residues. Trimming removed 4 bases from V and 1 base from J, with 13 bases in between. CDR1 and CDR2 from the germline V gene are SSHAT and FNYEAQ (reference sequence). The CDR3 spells CASSSGGARQETQYF. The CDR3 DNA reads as TGTGCCAGCAGCTCTGGGGGGGCCCGCCAAGAGACCCAGTACTTC. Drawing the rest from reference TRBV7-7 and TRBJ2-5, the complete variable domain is GAGVSQSPRYKVTKRGQDVTLRCDPISSHATLYWYQQALGQGPEFLTYFNYEAQPDKSGLPSDRFSAERPEGSISTLTIQRTEQRDSAMYRCASSSGGARQETQYFGPGTRLLVL.

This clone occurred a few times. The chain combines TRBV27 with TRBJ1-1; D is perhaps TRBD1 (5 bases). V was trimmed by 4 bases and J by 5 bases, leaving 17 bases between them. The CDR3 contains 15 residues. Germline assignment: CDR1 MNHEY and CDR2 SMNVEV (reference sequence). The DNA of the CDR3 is TGTGCCAGCAGTTCGAGGCAGGGTTTTGGAACTGAAGCTTTCTTT. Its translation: CASSSRQGFGTEAFF.

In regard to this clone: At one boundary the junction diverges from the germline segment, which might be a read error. The chain's CDR3 is CASSLAGGETGYRF. For the CDR3, the DNA is TGTGCCAGCAGCTTGGCTGGGGGCGAAACGGGCTATCGTTTT. The chain employs TRBV5-6 and TRBJ1-4, with D possibly matching TRBD1 (6 bases). In germline, CDR1 is SGHDT, CDR2 YYEEEE. The CDR3 consists of 14 residues.

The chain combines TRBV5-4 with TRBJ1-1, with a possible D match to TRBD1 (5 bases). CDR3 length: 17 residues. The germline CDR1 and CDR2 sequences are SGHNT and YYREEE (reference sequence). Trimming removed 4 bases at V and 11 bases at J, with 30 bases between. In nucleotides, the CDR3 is TGTGCCAGCAGCCCACAGACCGGGACGTCTACCTTCGTGTCGGCTTTCTTT. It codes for CASSPQTGTSTFVSAFF. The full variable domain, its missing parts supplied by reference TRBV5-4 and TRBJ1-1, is ETGVTQSPTHLIKTRGQQVTLRCSSQSGHNTVSWYQQALGQGPQFIFQYYREEENGRGNFPPRFSGLQFPNYSSELNVNALELDDSALYLCASSPQTGTSTFVSAFFGQGTRLTVV.